This T cell receptor (beta chain) originates from a study of regulatory T cells in long-lasting Graves disease. Study information: Disease was considered persistent Graves' disease after over 5 years of antithyroid drugs (with positive TSH receptor antibodies). Study-level findings and limits: Peripheral blood alone, not thyroid tissue, underwent study.

To make TCR beta libraries, researchers used iRepertoire HTBI primers and Arm-PCR of CDR3 regions. In TCRdb, the multiplex PCR reads were re-called with MiXCR into one record per CDR3 protein. Found here are 300,000 to 350,000 distinct CDR3 sequences, about 20% of them singletons; the top ten hold over 25%. This clonotype has a count of ten or more. Its antigen is not identified. As to time point: persistent/refractory GD, antithyroid drugs over 5 years with positive TRAb. Preparation of the TCR library used RNA extracted from PBMCs. The collection involved drawing approximately 9 milliliters of peripheral blood into EDTA tubes. This specimen consisted of peripheral blood mononuclear cells (PBMCs), obtained when the disease was refractory, from a patient treated with antithyroid drugs. This sequence originates from a female donor with Graves disease.

The CDR3 nucleotides read TGTGCCAGCAGTTCAACAGGGGGAGGTTATACTGAAGCTTTCTTT. Translated: CASSSTGGGYTEAFF. This rearrangement joins TRBV6-2 or TRBV6-3 to TRBJ1-1, with 8 bases fitting TRBD1. The ends lost 4 bases at V and 5 bases at J; junction bases unmatched: 9. CDR3 size: 15 residues. Germline V gene lookup returns CDR1 MNHEY and CDR2 SVGEGT.